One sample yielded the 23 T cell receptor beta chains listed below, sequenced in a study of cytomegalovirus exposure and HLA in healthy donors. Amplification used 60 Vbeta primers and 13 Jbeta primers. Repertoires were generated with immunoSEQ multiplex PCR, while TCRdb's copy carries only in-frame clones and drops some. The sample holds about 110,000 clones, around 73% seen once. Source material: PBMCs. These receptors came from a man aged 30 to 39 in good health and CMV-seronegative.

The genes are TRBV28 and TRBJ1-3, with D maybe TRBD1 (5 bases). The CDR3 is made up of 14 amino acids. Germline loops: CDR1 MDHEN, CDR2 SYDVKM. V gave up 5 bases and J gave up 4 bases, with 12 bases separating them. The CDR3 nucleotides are TGTGCCAGCAGTAACCAGGACAACGGAAACACCATATATTTT. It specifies CASSNQDNGNTIYF.

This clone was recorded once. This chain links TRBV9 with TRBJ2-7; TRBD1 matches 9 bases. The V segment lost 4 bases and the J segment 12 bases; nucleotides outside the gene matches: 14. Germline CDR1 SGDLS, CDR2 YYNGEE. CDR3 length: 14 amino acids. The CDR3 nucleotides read TGTGCCAGCAGCCCTGGACAGGGGTGGACTTCAAGGTACTTC. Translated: CASSPGQGWTSRYF.

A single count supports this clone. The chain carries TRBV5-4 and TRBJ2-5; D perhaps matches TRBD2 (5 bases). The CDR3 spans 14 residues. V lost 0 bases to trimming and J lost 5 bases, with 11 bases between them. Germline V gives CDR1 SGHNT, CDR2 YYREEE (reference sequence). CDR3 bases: TGTGCCAGCAGCTTGGCTCCTAGCTCCGAGACCCAGTACTTC. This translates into CASSLAPSSETQYF.

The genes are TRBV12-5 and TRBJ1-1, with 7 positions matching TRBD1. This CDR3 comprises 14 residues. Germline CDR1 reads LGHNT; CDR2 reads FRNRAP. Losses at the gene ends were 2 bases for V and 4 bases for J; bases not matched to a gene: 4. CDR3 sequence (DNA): TGTGCTAGTGGTTTGAACAGGGGTGCCACTGAAGCTTTCTTT. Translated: CASGLNRGATEAFF.

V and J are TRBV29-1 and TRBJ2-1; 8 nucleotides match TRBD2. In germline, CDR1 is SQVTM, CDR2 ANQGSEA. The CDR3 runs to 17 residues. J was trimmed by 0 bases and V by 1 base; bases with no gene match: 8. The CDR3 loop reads CSVEAASGWDSYNEQFF. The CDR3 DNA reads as TGCAGCGTTGAAGCGGCTAGCGGGTGGGACTCCTACAATGAGCAGTTCTTC.

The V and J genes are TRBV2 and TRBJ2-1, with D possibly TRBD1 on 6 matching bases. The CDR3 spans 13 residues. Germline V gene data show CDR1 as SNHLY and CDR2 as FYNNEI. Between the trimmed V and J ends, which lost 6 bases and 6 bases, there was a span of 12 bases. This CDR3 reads CASRIGGSNEQFF. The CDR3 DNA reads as TGTGCCAGCAGAATAGGGGGTTCCAATGAGCAGTTCTTC. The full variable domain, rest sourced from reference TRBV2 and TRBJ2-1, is EPEVTQTPSHQVTQMGQEVILRCVPISNHLYFYWYRQILGQKVEFLVSFYNNEISEKSEIFDDQFSVERPDGSNFTLKIRSTKLEDSAMYFCASRIGGSNEQFFGPGTRLTVL.

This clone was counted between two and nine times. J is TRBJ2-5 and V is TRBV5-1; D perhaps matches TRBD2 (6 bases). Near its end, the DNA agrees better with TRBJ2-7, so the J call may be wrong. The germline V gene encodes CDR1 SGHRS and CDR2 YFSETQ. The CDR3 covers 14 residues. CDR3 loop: CASSWRDGYYEQYF. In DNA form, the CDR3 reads TGCGCCAGCAGCTGGCGGGACGGTTACTACGAGCAGTACTTC.

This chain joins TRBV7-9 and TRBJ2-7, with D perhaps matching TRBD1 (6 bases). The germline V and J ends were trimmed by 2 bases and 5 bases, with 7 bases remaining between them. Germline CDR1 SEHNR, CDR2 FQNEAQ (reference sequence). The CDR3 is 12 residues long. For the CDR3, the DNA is TGTGCCAGCAGCTTAAACAGGGACGAGCAGTACTTC. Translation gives CASSLNRDEQYF.

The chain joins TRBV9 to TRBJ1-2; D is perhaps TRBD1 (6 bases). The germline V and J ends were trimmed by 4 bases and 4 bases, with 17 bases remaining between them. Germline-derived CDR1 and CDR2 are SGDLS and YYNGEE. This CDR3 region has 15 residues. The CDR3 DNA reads TGTGCCAGCAGCTTACCCCCCGGGACAACCTATGGCTACACCTTC. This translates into CASSLPPGTTYGYTF.

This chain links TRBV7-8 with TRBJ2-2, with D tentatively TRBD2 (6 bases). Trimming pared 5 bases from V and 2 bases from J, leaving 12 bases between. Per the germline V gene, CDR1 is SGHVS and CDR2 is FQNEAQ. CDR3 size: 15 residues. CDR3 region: CASSRSGPNTGELFF. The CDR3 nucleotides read TGTGCCAGCAGCCGTAGCGGACCAAACACCGGGGAGCTGTTTTTT.

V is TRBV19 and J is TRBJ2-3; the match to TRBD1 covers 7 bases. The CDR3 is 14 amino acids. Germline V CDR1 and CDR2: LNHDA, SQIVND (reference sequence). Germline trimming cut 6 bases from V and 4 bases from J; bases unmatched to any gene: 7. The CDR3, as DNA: TGTGCCAGTAGAGGGGGCCAGGTGGCAGATACGCAGTATTTT. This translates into CASRGGQVADTQYF.

CDR3 coding DNA: TGTGCCAGCAGCTTAACTCCGGGACACAGCATCTACGAGCAGTACTTC. Translating it yields CASSLTPGHSIYEQYF. This rearrangement joins TRBV9 to TRBJ2-7; perhaps TRBD1 as D (6 bases). Trimming took off 4 bases at V and 3 bases at J, with 20 bases between the two ends. Germline V gene data show CDR1 as SGDLS and CDR2 as YYNGEE. This CDR3 has 16 amino acids.

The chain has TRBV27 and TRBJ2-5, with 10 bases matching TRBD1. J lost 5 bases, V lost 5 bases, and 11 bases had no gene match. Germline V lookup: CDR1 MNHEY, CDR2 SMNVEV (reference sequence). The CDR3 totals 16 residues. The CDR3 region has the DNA TGTGCCAGCAGTCACCTCGGGACAGGGGTGAGCGAGACCCAGTACTTC. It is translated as CASSHLGTGVSETQYF.

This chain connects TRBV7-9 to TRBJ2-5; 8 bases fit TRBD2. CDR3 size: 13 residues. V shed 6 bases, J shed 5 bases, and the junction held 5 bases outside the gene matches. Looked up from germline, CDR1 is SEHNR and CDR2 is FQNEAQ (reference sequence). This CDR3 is CASRRGASETQYF. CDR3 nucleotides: TGTGCCAGCAGGCGGGGGGCCTCGGAGACCCAGTACTTC. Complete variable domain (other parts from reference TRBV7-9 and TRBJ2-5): DTGVSQNPRHKITKRGQNVTFRCDPISEHNRLYWYRQTLGQGPEFLTYFQNEAQLEKSRLLSDRFSAERPKGSFSTLEIQRTEQGDSAMYLCASRRGASETQYFGPGTRLLVL.

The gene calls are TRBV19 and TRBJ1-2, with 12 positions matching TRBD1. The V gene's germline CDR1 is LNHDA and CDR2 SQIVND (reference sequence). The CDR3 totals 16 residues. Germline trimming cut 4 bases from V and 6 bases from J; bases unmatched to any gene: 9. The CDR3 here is CASSTPRGQGADGYTF. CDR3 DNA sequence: TGTGCCAGTAGTACTCCTCGGGGACAGGGGGCAGATGGCTACACCTTC.

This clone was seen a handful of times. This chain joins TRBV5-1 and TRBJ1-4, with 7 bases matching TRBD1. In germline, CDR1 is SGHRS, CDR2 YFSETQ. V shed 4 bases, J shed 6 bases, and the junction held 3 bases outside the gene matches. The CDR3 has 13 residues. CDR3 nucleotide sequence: TGCGCCAGCAGCCTAACAGGGGATGAAAAACTGTTTTTT. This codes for CASSLTGDEKLFF.

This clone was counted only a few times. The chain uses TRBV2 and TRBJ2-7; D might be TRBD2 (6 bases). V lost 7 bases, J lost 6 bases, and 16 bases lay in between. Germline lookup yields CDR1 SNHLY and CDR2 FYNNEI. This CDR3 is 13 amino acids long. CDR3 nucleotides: TGTGCCAGCAAAGGGGACGGGAGAGGCGAGCAGTACTTC. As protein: CASKGDGRGEQYF.

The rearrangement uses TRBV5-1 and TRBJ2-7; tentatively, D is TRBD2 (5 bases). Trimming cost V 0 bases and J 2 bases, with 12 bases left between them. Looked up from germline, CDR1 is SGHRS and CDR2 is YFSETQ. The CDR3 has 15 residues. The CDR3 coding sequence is TGCGCCAGCAGCTTGGGAGGTGGAGGAGCCTACGAGCAGTACTTC. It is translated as CASSLGGGGAYEQYF.

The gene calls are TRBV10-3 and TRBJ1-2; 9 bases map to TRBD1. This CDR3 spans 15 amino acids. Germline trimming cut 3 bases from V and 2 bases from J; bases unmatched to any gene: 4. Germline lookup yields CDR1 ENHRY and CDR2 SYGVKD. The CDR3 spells CAISDLGQGNYGYTF. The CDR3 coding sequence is TGTGCCATCAGTGACCTCGGACAGGGGAACTATGGCTACACCTTC.

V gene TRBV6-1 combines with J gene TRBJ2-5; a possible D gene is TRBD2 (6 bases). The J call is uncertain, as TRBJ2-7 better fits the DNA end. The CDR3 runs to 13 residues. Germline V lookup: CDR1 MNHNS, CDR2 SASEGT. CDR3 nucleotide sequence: TGTGCCAGCAGTCCCGGGACTTATTACGAGCAGTACTTC. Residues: CASSPGTYYEQYF.

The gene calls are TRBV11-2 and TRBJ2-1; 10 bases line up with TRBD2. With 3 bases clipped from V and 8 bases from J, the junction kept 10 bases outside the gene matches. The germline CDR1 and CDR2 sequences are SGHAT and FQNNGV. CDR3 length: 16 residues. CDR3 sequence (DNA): TGTGCCAGCAGCTTCCTGGCTAGCGGGAGTTACCATGAGCAGTTCTTC. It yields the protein CASSFLASGSYHEQFF.

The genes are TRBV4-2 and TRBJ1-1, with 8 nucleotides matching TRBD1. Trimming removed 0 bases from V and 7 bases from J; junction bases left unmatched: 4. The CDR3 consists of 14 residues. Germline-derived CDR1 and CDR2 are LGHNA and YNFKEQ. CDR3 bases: TGTGCCAGCAGCCAAGATGGAGGACAGGGTGAAGCTTTCTTT. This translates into CASSQDGGQGEAFF.

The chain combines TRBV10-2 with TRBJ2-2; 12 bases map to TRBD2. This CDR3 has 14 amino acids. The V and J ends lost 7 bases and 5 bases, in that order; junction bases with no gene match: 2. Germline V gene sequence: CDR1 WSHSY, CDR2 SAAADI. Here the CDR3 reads CASTTSGRTGELFF. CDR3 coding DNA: TGCGCCAGCACTACTAGCGGGAGGACCGGGGAGCTGTTTTTT.